This TCR beta chain came from a study of T cell repertoires in cytomegalovirus infection (dated by TCRdb to 2018 to 2020). As for the study more broadly: Donor HLA type was relevant to the analysis, as public TCR beta signatures indicated carriage of CMV infection together with the matching HLA type. Points the paper makes about the study in general: In both this cohort and an independent cohort of more than 350 donors, the cumulative frequency of public TCR beta family members distinguished carriers of CMV infection plus the relevant HLA type. The ex vivo response was dominated by HLA-C-restricted CMV-specific TCR beta clonotypes, and the single most frequent clonotype in two of eight donors was supplied by these HLA-C-restricted clonotypes.

The instrument given in TCRdb is Illumina HiSeq 1500. TCRdb itself trimmed the public reads at Q25 with fastp, ran MiXCR and retained productive beta chains. All rows with the same CDR3 protein become a single entry with the most common DNA and genes. The sample data list around 94,000 distinct CDR3 sequences, and more than 15% of these were observed just once. The ten largest clones capture 6.5% to 9.5% of the sample. This clonotype was seen ten or more times. Its antigen target is currently unknown. No much larger clone is present one base from it, and per-base qualities are unavailable. The sequenced sample was PBMCs. The receptor's source is a human donor in good health (CMV status not recorded). Some clones in this sample may be carry-over from other donors' samples.

The nucleotide sequence is given as TGTGCCAGCAGCCAAACCGGGACAGGGAATCAGCCCCAGCATTTT. Protein translation: CASSQTGTGNQPQHF. This chain is built from TRBV7-9 and TRBJ1-5; a stretch of 9 junction bases matches TRBD1. In the germline V gene (reference sequence), CDR1 corresponds to SEHNR and CDR2 to FQNEAQ. V trim: 5 bases; J trim: 4 bases; unmatched bases: 6. The CDR3, from cysteine to phenylalanine, totals 15 residues. Left in the record is the CDR3 DNA by itself, 45 bases read in frame from the first base. The reference TRBV7-9 and TRBJ1-5 proteins fill in what lies around the CDR3, so the full variable domain reads DTGVSQNPRHKITKRGQNVTFRCDPISEHNRLYWYRQTLGQGPEFLTYFQNEAQLEKSRLLSDRFSAERPKGSFSTLEIQRTEQGDSAMYLCASSQTGTGNQPQHFGDGTRLSIL.